The clone carrying this T cell receptor (beta chain) was detected a few times. Its target is not known. This entry is derived from a study of blood T cells in healthy people across ages. Regarding the study as a whole: Estimates of diversity drawn from one million T cells were considered underestimates.

Primers used in a second PCR of about 7 to 11 cycles were a sample-barcoded 5' primer and a J-beta primer mix. In TCRdb, the 5' RACE reads were re-called with MiXCR into one record per CDR3 protein. In the table there are some 1.5 million distinct CDR3 sequences, 35% to 45% of which are singletons. This CDR3 is built from 15 residues. With 0 bases removed from V and 1 base from J, the gap between germline ends came to 10 bases. CDR1 is SEHNR, CDR2 FQNEAQ, per germline (reference sequence). Peripheral blood, around 9.4 milliliters per donor, was collected. The gene calls are TRBV7-9 and TRBJ2-7; weak D call: TRBD1 (6 bases). This receptor was taken from a woman between 18 and 30 years old in good health. Material: blood. CDR3 sequence (DNA): TGTGCCAGCAGCTTAGCCCTGACAGGTTCCTACGAGCAGTACTTC. Protein sequence: CASSLALTGSYEQYF.